This T cell receptor beta chain was obtained from a study of shared clonotypes between healthy human individuals. CDR3 size: 14 residues. Per the germline V gene, CDR1 is LGHNA and CDR2 is YSLEER. The ends were cut back, 1 base at V and 8 bases at J, with 11 bases in the middle. Study results and caveats: Against clonotypes common to all four donors, non-shared ones had lower generation probabilities. It was the few donors that limited the genetic and exposure-history diversity represented. Across a few donors, naive CD4 shared 5% to 6%, naive CD8 around 4%, memory CD4 2% to 2.5%, memory CD8 0.35% to 0.5%.

The assay was immunoSEQ multiplex PCR, and TCRdb's table has in-frame clones only and misses some. Found here are roughly 1,600,000 clones, just under 99% of them singletons; the top ten hold about 0.35%. In regard to this clone: What it binds is unknown.

What was sequenced was naive CD4+ T cells sorted from blood. Described subset: CD45RA+ positively selected. This chain joins TRBV4-3 and TRBJ1-4; D is uncertain. The origin of this receptor is a young man in good health. CDR3 nucleotide sequence: TGCGCCAGCAGCCAAGCCGGGCACGGGGAAAAACTGTTTTTT. The encoded protein is CASSQAGHGEKLFF.